The rows below give T cell receptor beta chains drawn from one sample of a study of T cell responses to AZD1222 COVID-19 vaccine. The method was immunoSEQ multiplex PCR; TCRdb's version includes in-frame clones alone and lacks a portion of them. The sample includes about 170,000 clones, about nine tenths of them seen just once. This specimen was peripheral blood, taken on day 0 of AZD1222 vaccination. The receptors come from an adult in good health. CDR3s include the opening cysteine and the closing phenylalanine or tryptophan. Some rows mark clone size as missing; the rest say once, few, many or name a class of expanded clone.

v_gene	j_gene	abundance	CDR3aa
TRBV11-2	TRBJ2-7	NA	CASSLDIAYEQYF
TRBV6-5	TRBJ2-3	NA	CASSYSGRASTDTQYF
TRBV7-8	TRBJ1-5	NA	CASSSDRTNQPQHF
TRBV28	TRBJ2-2	NA	CASSRDRPVGELFF
TRBV5-8	TRBJ1-5	NA	CASSQTGVQPQHF
TRBV4-2	TRBJ2-1	NA	CASSQEVLSAGTDEQFF
TRBV7-8	TRBJ2-7	NA	CASSPTSYEQYF
TRBV9	TRBJ2-2	NA	CASSPRHSGFTGELFF
TRBV7-6	TRBJ2-6	NA	CASSLYIQGSGANVLTF
TRBV18	TRBJ2-3	NA	CASSPRTGGRDTQYF
TRBV6-5	TRBJ1-5	NA	CASRDRGAQQPQHF
TRBV12-5	TRBJ1-6	NA	CASGFQGGNSPLHF
TRBV3-1/TRBV3-2	TRBJ1-6	NA	CASSRDTYNSPLHF
TRBV19	TRBJ1-2	NA	CASSPGTPTYGYTF
TRBV9	TRBJ1-4	NA	CASSVSSAGAIEKLFF
TRBV2	TRBJ1-1	NA	CAISPGEDTEAFF
TRBV7-8	TRBJ1-5	NA	CASSLSHGDQPQHF
TRBV7-2	TRBJ2-5	once	CASSPRGGLRAETQYF
TRBV9	TRBJ2-5	NA	CASSPRPQAGGAETQYF
TRBV18	TRBJ1-1	NA	CASSQGTGGEEAFF
TRBV6-5	TRBJ1-1	NA	CASSADRVRTEAFF
TRBV6-5	TRBJ2-7	NA	CASSYGQTPTYEQYF
TRBV24-1	TRBJ2-1	NA	CATSDPGTMKQFF
TRBV19	TRBJ1-1	NA	CASFDRGTEAFF
TRBV7-2	TRBJ2-7	NA	CASSFTGTELYEQYF
TRBV9	TRBJ2-3	NA	CASSEFPGLAGVGGTDTQYF
TRBV7-2	TRBJ1-5	NA	CASSPDGAQPQHF
TRBV27	TRBJ1-4	NA	CASSFNGRGNEKLFF
TRBV18	TRBJ2-7	NA	CASIGANSYEQYF
TRBV27	TRBJ2-4	NA	CASTPSRDGKNIQYF
TRBV6-5	TRBJ2-1	NA	CASSYRDYQFF
TRBV2	TRBJ2-7	once	CASSADRRISYEQYF
TRBV6-5	TRBJ1-5	NA	CASRPSDSRNQPQHF
TRBV6-6	TRBJ1-2	once	CASLSYRGGYTF
TRBV19	TRBJ2-2	NA	CASQGSGLVGTGELFF
TRBV10-2	TRBJ1-1	NA	CATGGTGNTEAFF
TRBV30	TRBJ1-5	NA	CAWSVGGGEAQHF
TRBV7-2	TRBJ1-2	NA	CASSLTQRGGYTF
TRBV19	TRBJ2-1	few	CASTNSRDASSYNEQFF
TRBV28	TRBJ1-1	NA	CASRAQLNTEAFF
TRBV10-3	TRBJ1-4	NA	CAISDRGPNEKLFF
TRBV10-1	TRBJ1-6	NA	CASSSGGNSPLHF
TRBV7-8	TRBJ2-3	NA	CASHRVGSLGLDTQYF
TRBV25-1	TRBJ1-6	NA	CASSEQPGSPLHF
TRBV4-3	TRBJ2-1	once	CASSQGLNYNEQFF
TRBV18	TRBJ1-3	NA	CASSPGRTFGNTIYF
TRBV30	TRBJ1-6	NA	CAWSVQGNSPLHF
TRBV19	TRBJ2-3	NA	CASSIRVQDRKDTQYF
TRBV5-1	TRBJ1-4	NA	CASSLETNEKLFF
TRBV7-2	TRBJ1-2	few	CASSLGGGMYGYTF
TRBV19	TRBJ2-7	NA	CASSREGRREQYF